These T cell receptor beta chains were read from a single sample in a study of cytomegalovirus exposure and HLA in healthy donors. The method was immunoSEQ multiplex PCR; TCRdb's version includes in-frame clones alone and lacks a portion of them. The profile shows around 150,000 clones, 79% of them singletons. Sequenced sample: PBMCs. All receptors come from a man aged 50 to 59 in good health and CMV-seropositive. The CDR3 runs from the conserved cysteine through the conserved F or W. Fields, in order: clone size, V gene, J gene, D gene, CDR3 protein, CDR3 DNA. A D gene is named only where the DNA matches it firmly. Clone size is shown for a subset of rows, as once, few, many or a class of expanded clone.

>NA|TRBV28|TRBJ1-2|NA
CASSLPGVGGYTF
TGTGCCAGCAGTTTACCGGGGGTCGGTGGCTACACCTTC
>NA|TRBV18|TRBJ2-1|TRBD1
CASSWTGTGLDNEQFF
TGTGCCAGCTCATGGACCGGGACAGGGTTGGACAATGAGCAGTTCTTC
>NA|TRBV30|TRBJ1-2|NA
CAWSAQGFLYGYTF
TGTGCCTGGAGTGCACAGGGTTTCCTCTATGGCTACACCTTC
>NA|TRBV14|TRBJ2-1|NA
CASSPYPQFPNEQFF
TGTGCCAGCAGCCCATACCCGCAGTTCCCCAATGAGCAGTTCTTC
>NA|TRBV5-1|TRBJ2-5|TRBD2
CASSLSPAGVQETQYF
TGCGCCAGCAGCTTGTCCCCAGCGGGGGTCCAAGAGACCCAGTACTTC
>NA|TRBV28|TRBJ2-5|TRBD2
CASSLRTSGYYEQYF
TGTGCCAGCAGCTTAAGGACTAGCGGGTACTATGAGCAGTACTTC
>NA|TRBV10-3|TRBJ2-7|TRBD1
CATSQGAHEQYF
TGTGCCACCTCGCAGGGGGCCCACGAGCAGTACTTC
>NA|TRBV4-1|TRBJ2-7|TRBD2
CASSQARTSGILYEQYF
TGCGCCAGCAGCCAAGCCAGGACTAGCGGGATCCTCTACGAGCAGTACTTC
>NA|TRBV28|TRBJ1-3|NA
CASSSIWTDSGNTIYF
TGTGCCAGCAGTTCAATCTGGACAGACTCTGGAAACACCATATATTTT
>NA|TRBV21-1|TRBJ2-1|NA
CASSNMYLSSYNEQFF
TGTGCCAGCAGCAACATGTACCTAAGCTCCTACAATGAGCAGTTCTTC
>NA|TRBV28|TRBJ1-2|TRBD1
CASSTPGQSDYGYTF
TGTGCCAGCAGCACTCCGGGACAGAGCGACTATGGCTACACCTTC
>NA|TRBV5-1|TRBJ2-1|TRBD2
CASSSSAGISYNEQFF
TGCGCCAGCAGCTCTTCAGCGGGGATCTCCTACAATGAGCAGTTCTTC
>few|TRBV30|TRBJ2-2|TRBD1
CAWSVRVIRTGLIVKAGELFF
TGTGCCTGGAGTGTACGTGTGATACGGACAGGGTTGATAGTCAAAGCCGGGGAGCTGTTTTTT
>once|TRBV5-4|TRBJ1-1|TRBD1
CASSFPGTGKTEAFF
TGTGCCAGCAGTTTCCCCGGGACAGGGAAAACTGAAGCTTTCTTT
>NA|TRBV6-1|TRBJ1-2|NA
CASSEAAVRGYGYTF
TGTGCCAGCAGTGAAGCGGCTGTTCGGGGCTATGGCTACACCTTC
>NA|TRBV27|TRBJ2-7|NA
CASSLYPDWVREKSYEQYF
TGTGCCAGCAGTCTATACCCCGATTGGGTGAGGGAAAAATCCTACGAGCAGTACTTC
>NA|TRBV14|TRBJ1-4|NA
CASSQLRASFEKLFF
TGTGCCAGCAGCCAACTCAGGGCCTCGTTCGAAAAACTGTTTTTT
>NA|TRBV4-2|TRBJ2-2|TRBD2
CASSQDFLAGEWTGELFF
TGTGCCAGCAGCCAAGATTTCCTAGCGGGAGAGTGGACCGGGGAGCTGTTTTTT
>NA|TRBV11-3|TRBJ2-7|TRBD2
CASSTQPGPGGEQYF
TGTGCCAGCAGCACACAACCGGGACCGGGAGGCGAGCAGTACTTC
>few|TRBV6-4|TRBJ2-7|TRBD2
CASSELAGGNSEQYF
TGTGCCAGCAGTGAACTAGCGGGAGGAAATAGCGAGCAGTACTTC
>NA|TRBV5-6|TRBJ1-1|NA
CASSGTDRTNTEAFF
TGTGCCAGCAGCGGAACAGACAGAACTAACACTGAAGCTTTCTTT
>NA|TRBV30|TRBJ2-7|TRBD1
CAGRTGQTYEQYF
TGTGCCGGAAGGACAGGACAAACCTACGAGCAGTACTTC
>NA|TRBV5-6|TRBJ1-4|NA
CASSFGGSEKLFF
TGTGCCAGCAGCTTCGGAGGGAGTGAAAAACTGTTTTTT
>NA|TRBV30|TRBJ2-3|NA
CACLAPETGTPDTQYF
TGTGCCTGCCTAGCCCCTGAGACAGGTACCCCAGATACGCAGTATTTT
>NA|TRBV4-1|TRBJ2-5|TRBD2
CASSQAGGRGQETQYF
TGCGCCAGCAGCCAAGCGGGCGGGAGGGGCCAAGAGACCCAGTACTTC
>NA|TRBV11-2|TRBJ2-7|NA
CASSLDPGSYEQYF
TGTGCCAGCAGCTTAGATCCGGGGTCCTACGAGCAGTACTTC
>NA|TRBV5-1|TRBJ2-5|NA
CASSLAPRAETQYF
TGCGCCAGCAGCTTGGCCCCCAGGGCGGAGACCCAGTACTTC
>NA|TRBV10-3|TRBJ2-5|NA
CAISDELAGQETQYF
TGTGCCATCAGTGACGAACTAGCAGGCCAAGAGACCCAGTACTTC
>NA|TRBV7-3|TRBJ2-3|TRBD2
CASSTSGRATDTQYF
TGTGCCAGCAGCACTAGCGGGAGGGCCACAGATACGCAGTATTTT
>NA|TRBV7-9|TRBJ2-2|NA
CASSFQRGSGELFF
TGTGCCAGCAGCTTCCAAAGGGGGTCCGGGGAGCTGTTTTTT
>NA|TRBV10-1|TRBJ2-1|NA
CASSEGGGSRQFF
TGCGCCAGCAGTGAGGGGGGCGGGAGTCGGCAGTTCTTC